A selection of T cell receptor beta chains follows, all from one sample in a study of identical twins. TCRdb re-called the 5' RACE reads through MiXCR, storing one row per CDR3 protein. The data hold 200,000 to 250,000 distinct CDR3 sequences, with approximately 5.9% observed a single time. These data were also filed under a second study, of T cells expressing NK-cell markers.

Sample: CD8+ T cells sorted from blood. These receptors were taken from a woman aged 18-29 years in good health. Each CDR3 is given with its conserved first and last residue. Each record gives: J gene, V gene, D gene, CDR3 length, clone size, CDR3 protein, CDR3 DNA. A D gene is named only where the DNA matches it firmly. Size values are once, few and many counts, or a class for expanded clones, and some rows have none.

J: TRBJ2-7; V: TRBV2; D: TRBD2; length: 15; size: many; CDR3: CASLGLAGGPSGQYF; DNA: TGTGCCAGCCTCGGACTAGCGGGGGGTCCTTCTGGGCAGTACTTC
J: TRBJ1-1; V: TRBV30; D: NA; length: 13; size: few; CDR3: CAWSVPGYTEAFF; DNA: TGTGCCTGGAGTGTACCAGGGTACACTGAAGCTTTCTTT
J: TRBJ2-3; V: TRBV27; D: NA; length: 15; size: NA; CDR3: CASSLKGRLGDTQYF; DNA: TGTGCCAGCAGTTTAAAGGGGAGGTTGGGAGATACGCAGTATTTT
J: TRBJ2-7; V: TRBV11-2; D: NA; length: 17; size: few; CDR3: CASSLEVRDLAWWRQYF; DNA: TGTGCCAGCAGCTTAGAGGTGCGGGACTTAGCCTGGTGGCGGCAGTACTTC
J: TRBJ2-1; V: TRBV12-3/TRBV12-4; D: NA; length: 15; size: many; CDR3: CASSDLGGPYNEQFF; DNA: TGTGCCAGCAGCGATCTGGGCGGCCCCTACAATGAGCAGTTCTTC
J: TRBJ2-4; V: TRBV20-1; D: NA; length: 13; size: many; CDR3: CSAIGEDKNIQYF; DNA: TGCAGTGCTATAGGGGAGGACAAAAACATTCAGTACTTC
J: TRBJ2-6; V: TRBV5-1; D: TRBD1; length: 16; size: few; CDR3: CASSLQTGRGANVLTF; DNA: TGCGCCAGCAGCTTGCAGACAGGGCGGGGGGCCAACGTCCTGACTTTC
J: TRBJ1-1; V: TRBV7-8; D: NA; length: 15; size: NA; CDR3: CASSLSPMHGPEAFF; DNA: TGTGCCAGCAGCCTAAGCCCCATGCATGGTCCTGAAGCTTTCTTT
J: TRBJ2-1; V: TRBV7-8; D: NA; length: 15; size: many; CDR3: CASSPHQTPYNEQFF; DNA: TGTGCCAGCAGCCCTCATCAAACCCCTTACAATGAGCAGTTCTTC
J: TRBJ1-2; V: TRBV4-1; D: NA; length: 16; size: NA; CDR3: CASSQGGGTGEAGYTF; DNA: TGCGCCAGCAGCCAAGGGGGGGGGACGGGTGAGGCTGGCTACACCTTC
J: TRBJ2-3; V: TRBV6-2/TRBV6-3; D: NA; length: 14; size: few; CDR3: CASSYSSLGDTQYF; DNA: TGTGCCAGCAGTTATTCTTCGCTTGGAGATACGCAGTATTTT
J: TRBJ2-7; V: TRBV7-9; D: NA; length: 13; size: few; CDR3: CASSLSLGGEQYF; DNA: TGTGCCAGCAGCTTAAGCCTCGGAGGCGAGCAGTACTTC
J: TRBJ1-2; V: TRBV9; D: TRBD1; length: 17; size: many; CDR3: CASSPGQGVRLLGGYTF; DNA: TGTGCCAGCAGCCCCGGACAGGGGGTGCGATTGTTGGGTGGCTACACCTTC
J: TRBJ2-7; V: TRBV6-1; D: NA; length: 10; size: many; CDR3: CASSEYEQYF; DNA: TGTGCCAGCAGTGAATACGAGCAGTACTTC
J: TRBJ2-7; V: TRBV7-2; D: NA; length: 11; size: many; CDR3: CASSLLYEQYF; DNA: TGTGCCAGCAGCTTACTCTACGAGCAGTACTTC
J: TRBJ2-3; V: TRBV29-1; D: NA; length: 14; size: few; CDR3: CSVEDGLNTDTQYF; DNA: TGCAGCGTTGAAGATGGACTTAACACAGATACGCAGTATTTT
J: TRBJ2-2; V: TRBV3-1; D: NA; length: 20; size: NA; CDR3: CASSQDRRGGGVFRSGELFF; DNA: TGTGCCAGCAGCCAAGATAGACGGGGAGGGGGCGTCTTCCGGTCCGGGGAGCTGTTTTTT
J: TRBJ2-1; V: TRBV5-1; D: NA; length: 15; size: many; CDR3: CASSLGFGAGNEQFF; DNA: TGCGCCAGCAGCTTGGGTTTCGGAGCTGGCAATGAGCAGTTCTTC
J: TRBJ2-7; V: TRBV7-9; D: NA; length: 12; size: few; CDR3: CASSLVVLEQYF; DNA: TGTGCCAGCAGCTTAGTGGTCCTGGAGCAGTACTTC
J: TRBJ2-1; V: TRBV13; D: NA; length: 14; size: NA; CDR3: CASSSRGGQHEQFF; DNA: TGTGCCAGCAGCAGCCGGGGGGGACAGCATGAGCAGTTCTTC
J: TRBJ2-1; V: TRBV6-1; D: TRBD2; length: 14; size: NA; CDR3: CASSALAGGNEQFF; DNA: TGTGCCAGCAGTGCACTAGCGGGGGGGAATGAGCAGTTCTTC
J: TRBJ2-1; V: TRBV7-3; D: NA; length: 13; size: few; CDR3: CASSSRDGNEQFF; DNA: TGTGCCAGCAGCAGCAGAGACGGCAATGAGCAGTTCTTC
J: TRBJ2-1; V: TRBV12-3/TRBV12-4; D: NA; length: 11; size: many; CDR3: CASSPHSEQFF; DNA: TGTGCCAGCAGTCCCCATTCCGAGCAGTTCTTC
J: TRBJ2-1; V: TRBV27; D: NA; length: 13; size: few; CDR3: CASSLGARNEQFF; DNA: TGTGCCAGCAGTTTAGGGGCTCGTAATGAGCAGTTCTTC
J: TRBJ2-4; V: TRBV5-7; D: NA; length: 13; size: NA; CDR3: CARSAGLQNIQYF; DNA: TGTGCCAGGAGCGCGGGACTTCAAAACATTCAGTACTTC
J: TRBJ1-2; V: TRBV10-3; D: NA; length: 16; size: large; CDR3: CAISETPAEEGYGYTF; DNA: TGTGCCATCAGTGAGACCCCGGCCGAGGAGGGCTATGGCTACACCTTC
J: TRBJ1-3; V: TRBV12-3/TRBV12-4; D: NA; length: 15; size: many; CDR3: CASSLERVSGNTIYF; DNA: TGTGCCAGCAGCCTCGAAAGGGTGTCGGGAAACACCATATATTTT
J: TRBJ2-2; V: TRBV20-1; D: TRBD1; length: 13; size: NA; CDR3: CSAWDRESGELFF; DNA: TGCAGTGCTTGGGACAGGGAATCCGGGGAGCTGTTTTTT
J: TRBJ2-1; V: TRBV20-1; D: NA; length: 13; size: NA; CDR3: CSAPLASYNEQFF; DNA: TGCAGTGCACCGCTAGCGTCCTACAATGAGCAGTTCTTC
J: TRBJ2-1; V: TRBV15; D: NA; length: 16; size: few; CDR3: CATSGSAGSNVNEQFF; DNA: TGTGCCACCAGCGGTAGCGCCGGGAGCAACGTAAATGAGCAGTTCTTC
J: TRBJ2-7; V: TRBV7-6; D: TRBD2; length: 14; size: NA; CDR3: CASSYTSGPYEQYF; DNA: TGTGCCAGCAGCTACACTAGCGGTCCCTACGAGCAGTACTTC
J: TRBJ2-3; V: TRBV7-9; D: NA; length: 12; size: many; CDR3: CASSLRTPLQYF; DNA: TGTGCCAGCAGCTTAAGGACTCCCCTCCAGTATTTT
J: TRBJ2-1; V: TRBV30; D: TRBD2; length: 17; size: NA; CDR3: CAWSGTSGSVLNNEQFF; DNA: TGTGCCTGGAGTGGGACTAGCGGGAGCGTCCTAAACAATGAGCAGTTCTTC
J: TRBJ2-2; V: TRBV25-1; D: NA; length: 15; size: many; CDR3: CASSERRSGTEELFF; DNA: TGTGCCAGCAGTGAACGAAGATCAGGGACCGAGGAGCTGTTTTTT
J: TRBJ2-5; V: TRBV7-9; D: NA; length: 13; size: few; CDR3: CASSLSGIETQYF; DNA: TGTGCCAGCAGCTTAAGTGGTATTGAGACCCAGTACTTC
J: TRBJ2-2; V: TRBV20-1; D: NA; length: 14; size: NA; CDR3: CSASFLARAGELFF; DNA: TGCAGTGCTAGTTTCCTCGCGCGAGCCGGGGAGCTGTTTTTT
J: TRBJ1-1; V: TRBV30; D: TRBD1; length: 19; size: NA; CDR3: CAWSPPDRGLSGPGSEAFF; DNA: TGTGCCTGGAGCCCTCCGGACAGGGGGCTCAGTGGGCCTGGTTCTGAAGCTTTCTTT
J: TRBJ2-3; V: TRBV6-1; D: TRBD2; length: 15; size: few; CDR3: CASRVIAGGTDTQYF; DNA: TGTGCCAGCAGGGTGATAGCGGGCGGCACAGATACGCAGTATTTT
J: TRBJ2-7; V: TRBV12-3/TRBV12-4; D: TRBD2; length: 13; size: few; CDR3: CASSSGTSSEQYF; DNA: TGTGCCAGCAGTTCTGGGACTAGCAGCGAGCAGTACTTC
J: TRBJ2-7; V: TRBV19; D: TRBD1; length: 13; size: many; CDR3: CASSIGDRNEQYF; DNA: TGTGCCAGTAGTATAGGGGACAGGAACGAGCAGTACTTC